A selection of T cell receptor beta chains follows, all from one sample in a study of identical twins. TCRdb ran MiXCR on the 5' RACE reads and lists one entry per CDR3 protein. Here the sample spans about 730,000 distinct CDR3 sequences, 21% being singletons. These data also formed part of another study, on T cells expressing NK-cell markers.

Sequencing was carried out using PBMCs. These receptors were collected from a woman between 18 and 29 years old in good health. Both conserved end residues are part of each CDR3. D genes are given only for firm matches. Part of the rows lack a size; the others show once, few, many or a class for expanded clones.

D	V	J	size	DNA	CDR3
TRBD1	TRBV9	TRBJ2-7	few	TGTGCCAGCAGCGTAGCCGGGACAGGGCCCTACGAGCAGTACTTC	CASSVAGTGPYEQYF
TRBD2	TRBV20-1	TRBJ2-2	few	TGCAGTGCTAGGACTCTAGCGGGATCCACCGGGGAGCTGTTTTTT	CSARTLAGSTGELFF
.	TRBV11-2	TRBJ2-1	.	TGTGCCAGCAGCCAAGGTGATGGGGGCCATGAGCAGTTCTTC	CASSQGDGGHEQFF
.	TRBV5-1	TRBJ2-5	.	TGCGCCAGCAGCTTCGGGGGGCGAGTGGGGGAGACCCAGTACTTC	CASSFGGRVGETQYF
.	TRBV6-5	TRBJ1-1	few	TGTGCCAGCAGTTACTCGAGTAGGAACACTGAAGCTTTCTTT	CASSYSSRNTEAFF
.	TRBV20-1	TRBJ2-3	.	TGCAGTGCTAGACAGGACGGCAGCACAGATACGCAGTATTTT	CSARQDGSTDTQYF
.	TRBV7-2	TRBJ1-1	many	TGTGCCAGCAGCTTAGATACGAACACTGAAGCTTTCTTT	CASSLDTNTEAFF
.	TRBV12-3/TRBV12-4	TRBJ2-2	.	TGTGCCAGCAGCCCCCCCCTGGAGGGCACCGGGGAGCTGTTTTTT	CASSPPLEGTGELFF
TRBD1	TRBV20-1	TRBJ1-2	many	TGCAGTGCTAGAAGGGACAGGGCCCCGCTCCCTAACTATGGCTACACCTTC	CSARRDRAPLPNYGYTF
.	TRBV5-1	TRBJ2-7	few	TGCGCCAGCAGAGTGTATGAGGGGACCTATTCCTACGAGCAGTACTTC	CASRVYEGTYSYEQYF
.	TRBV6-2/TRBV6-3	TRBJ2-7	many	TGTGCCAGCAACCGGGACTTTACCTCCTACGAGCAGTACTTC	CASNRDFTSYEQYF
.	TRBV20-1	TRBJ2-1	few	TGCAGTGGGCGGCTGGGCGGCTCCTACAATGAGCAGTTCTTC	CSGRLGGSYNEQFF
TRBD2	TRBV4-3	TRBJ2-1	.	TGCGCCAGCAGCCAAGACCGGGAGGGCTACAATGAGCAGTTCTTC	CASSQDREGYNEQFF
TRBD2	TRBV9	TRBJ2-3	.	TGTGCCAGCAGCCTCCGGGGGGAGCGGGGGGGGAGAGATACGCAGTATTTT	CASSLRGERGGRDTQYF
TRBD2	TRBV10-3	TRBJ2-1	few	TGTGCCATCAGTGAGGGGACTAGCGGGAGGGCCCCCTACAATGAGCAGTTCTTC	CAISEGTSGRAPYNEQFF
.	TRBV7-9	TRBJ2-7	.	TGTGCCAGCAGCGGTTGGGTGGGAGGCCGCTCCTACGAGCAGTACTTC	CASSGWVGGRSYEQYF
.	TRBV12-3/TRBV12-4	TRBJ2-3	many	TGTGCCAGCAGTTATAAAGATACGCAGTATTTT	CASSYKDTQYF
.	TRBV7-9	TRBJ2-7	few	TGTGCCAGCGGTGGGGCCTACGAGCAGTACTTC	CASGGAYEQYF
.	TRBV15	TRBJ2-1	.	TGTGCCACCAGCAGAGATCGGGCTGAATCCTACAATGAGCAGTTCTTC	CATSRDRAESYNEQFF
.	TRBV20-1	TRBJ2-7	.	TGCAGTGCTAGCAGGGGAGGTGAGCAGTACTTC	CSASRGGEQYF
.	TRBV6-5	TRBJ2-7	.	TGTGCCAGCAGTTACTCCTCCAGGGGTAGCTACGAGCAGTACTTC	CASSYSSRGSYEQYF
TRBD2	TRBV10-1	TRBJ2-3	.	TGCGCCAGCAGTGAAGGGACTAGCGGGGGCACAGATACGCAGTATTTT	CASSEGTSGGTDTQYF
.	TRBV12-3/TRBV12-4	TRBJ2-7	few	TGTGCCAGCAGTTCCGGGATCGGGTACGAGCAGTACTTC	CASSSGIGYEQYF
TRBD2	TRBV9	TRBJ2-3	few	TGTGCCAGCAGCCCTGGACTAGCGAATACAGATACGCAGTATTTT	CASSPGLANTDTQYF
.	TRBV6-2/TRBV6-3	TRBJ1-5	few	TGTGCCAGCAGTTCAATCCGGGGGAGATATCAGCCCCAGCATTTT	CASSSIRGRYQPQHF
.	TRBV7-9	TRBJ2-3	.	TGTGCCAGCAGCTTAGTCGGATTGGATACGCAGTATTTT	CASSLVGLDTQYF
.	TRBV12-3/TRBV12-4	TRBJ1-1	.	TGTGCCAGCAGTTTAGATCCAACATCGAACACTGAAGCTTTCTTT	CASSLDPTSNTEAFF
.	TRBV5-1	TRBJ2-5	few	TGCGCCAGCAGCGGCGGGGCCCAAAGCGGGACCCAGTACTTC	CASSGGAQSGTQYF
.	TRBV20-1	TRBJ2-3	.	TGCAGTGCTAGCGGGAGCGGGTCAGATACGCAGTATTTT	CSASGSGSDTQYF
.	TRBV7-3	TRBJ2-2	many	TGTGCCAGCAGCTCAGCCACCGGGGAGCTGTTTTTT	CASSSATGELFF
.	TRBV7-9	TRBJ1-2	few	TGTGCCAGCAGCTTCCCCAGCTATGGCTACACCTTC	CASSFPSYGYTF
.	TRBV9	TRBJ2-2	.	TGTGCCAGCAGCCTGGGGGAGCGGAGGACCGGGGAGCTGTTTTTT	CASSLGERRTGELFF
TRBD1	TRBV27	TRBJ1-5	many	TGTGCCAGCAGTTCCGGGACAGCCTCGAATCAGCCCCAGCATTTT	CASSSGTASNQPQHF
TRBD2	TRBV6-5	TRBJ2-5	.	TGTGCCAGTAAGCGGGATCGGCGGACCCAGTACTTC	CASKRDRRTQYF
TRBD1	TRBV10-3	TRBJ1-5	.	TGTGCCACCCTCGGACAGGGGAGCAATCAGCCCCAGCATTTT	CATLGQGSNQPQHF
TRBD2	TRBV12-3/TRBV12-4	TRBJ2-5	few	TGTGCCAGCAGTCCCCCTAGCGGACAAGAGACCCAGTACTTC	CASSPPSGQETQYF
.	TRBV11-2	TRBJ2-7	few	TGTGCCAGCAGCCTAACTATGGGGACACTGGACTACGAGCAGTACTTC	CASSLTMGTLDYEQYF